This T cell receptor (beta chain) derives from a study of blood T cell repertoires in COVID-19. The germline gives CDR1 SGHRS, CDR2 YFSETQ. J gave up 10 bases and V 0 bases, and 9 bases lay outside the gene matches. The CDR3 is made up of 15 amino acids. The protocol was immunoSEQ multiplex PCR, while the TCRdb copy is restricted to in-frame clones and leaves out a portion. This sample has approximately 150,000 clones, with roughly four fifths found just once. The origin of this receptor is a man between 65 and 85 years old who had recovered from COVID-19. The sequencing sample was made of peripheral blood. V usage is TRBV5-1 and J usage is TRBJ2-1; TRBD1 aligns across 8 bases. In DNA, the CDR3 is TGCGCCAGCAGCTTGGAAGGGACAGGTTTCTTGGAGCAGTTCTTC. Protein: CASSLEGTGFLEQFF. The whole variable domain, filled in from reference TRBV5-1 and TRBJ2-1, reads KAGVTQTPRYLIKTRGQQVTLSCSPISGHRSVSWYQQTPGQGLQFLFEYFSETQRNKGNFPGRFSGRQFSNSRSEMNVSTLELGDSALYLCASSLEGTGFLEQFFGPGTRLTVL.